The 17 T cell receptor beta chains below all came from one sample that was sequenced in a study of response to subunit inactivated influenza vaccine. TCRdb re-called the RT-PCR reads with MiXCR, one entry per CDR3 protein. The sample gives 150,000 to 200,000 distinct CDR3 sequences, approximately 12% of which show up once; approximately 30% is in the top ten. The same data also contributed to another study, on T cells expressing NK-cell markers. That source adds: UMI-tagged 5'RACE template switching yielded the TCR beta cDNA.

The specimen comprised CD8+ T cells sorted from PBMCs, sampled 11 to 12 days after vaccination. These receptors were collected from a man aged 50-59 years who received an inactivated influenza vaccine.

The gene calls are TRBV5-5 and TRBJ2-7; 9 bases are shared with TRBD1. J lost 3 bases, V lost 1 base, and 5 bases had no gene match. Germline V gene data show CDR1 as SGHKS and CDR2 as YYEKEE (reference sequence). The CDR3 covers 15 residues. Here the CDR3 reads CASSLHGTGLYEQYF. The DNA for the CDR3 is TGTGCCAGCAGCTTGCACGGGACAGGGCTCTACGAGCAGTACTTC.

With respect to this clonotype: Its ends do not fully match the called genes, so a read error is possible. The genes are TRBV6-2 or TRBV6-3 and TRBJ2-7, with 9 positions matching TRBD1. The CDR3 runs to 15 residues. Germline V gives CDR1 MNHEY, CDR2 SVGEGT. The CDR3 region has the DNA TGTGCCAGCAGCTCCAAGGGGACAGGGTCCTACGAGCAGCACTTC. Amino acid sequence: CASSSKGTGSYEQHF.

The V and J genes are TRBV11-3 and TRBJ1-2; D unresolved. This CDR3 has 11 amino acids. Per germline, CDR1 SGHNT and CDR2 YENEEA. Trimming pared 5 bases from V and 8 bases from J, leaving 9 bases between. CDR3 loop: CASSPRVGYTF. CDR3 sequence (DNA): TGTGCCAGCAGCCCTCGGGTCGGCTACACCTTC.

The gene calls are TRBV28 and TRBJ2-7; D may be TRBD2 (6 bases). This CDR3 is built from 13 residues. Germline V gene sequence: CDR1 MDHEN, CDR2 SYDVKM. Trimming shortened V by 9 bases and J by 6 bases, and 18 bases separated the two germline ends. The CDR3: CASSVAPGSEQYF. The CDR3 DNA sequence: TGTGCCAGTTCCGTGGCGCCCGGGAGCGAGCAGTACTTC.

This clonotype occurred a few times. The V gene is TRBV29-1, the J gene TRBJ1-1, with D unclear. Trimming shortened V by 7 bases and J by 0 bases, and 12 bases separated the two germline ends. The CDR3 totals 13 residues. Looked up from germline, CDR1 is SQVTM and CDR2 is ANQGSEA. CDR3 sequence reads: CSAAVGLNTEAFF. DNA for the CDR3: TGCAGCGCGGCAGTGGGATTGAACACTGAAGCTTTCTTT.

In this sample, this clonotype turned up a few times. The V gene is TRBV7-9, the J gene TRBJ2-3, with 8 nucleotides matching TRBD1. The length of the CDR3 is 17 residues. Looked up from germline, CDR1 is SEHNR and CDR2 is FQNEAQ (reference sequence). The V segment lost 5 bases and the J segment 3 bases; nucleotides outside the gene matches: 13. CDR3 protein: CASSLGSTGAETDTQYF. CDR3 DNA sequence: TGTGCCAGCAGCCTGGGTTCGACAGGGGCAGAAACAGATACGCAGTATTTT.

The chain carries TRBV5-1 and TRBJ2-3, with 7 nucleotides matching TRBD2. The trim removed 4 bases at V and 5 bases at J, leaving 16 bases unmatched. Germline-derived CDR1 and CDR2 are SGHRS and YFSETQ. This CDR3 contains 17 residues. The CDR3 bases are TGCGCCAGCAGCCCCGTTAGCACTAGCGAACTTCTAGATACGCAGTATTTT. Translating it yields CASSPVSTSELLDTQYF.

This clonotype appeared many times. The DNA of the CDR3 is TGTGCCAGCACTCCCTTCGGGGGGGATTACACAGATACGCAGTATTTT. Amino acid sequence: CASTPFGGDYTDTQYF. The chain has TRBV2 and TRBJ2-3; the match to TRBD2 covers 8 bases. Per the germline V gene, CDR1 is SNHLY and CDR2 is FYNNEI. The CDR3 has 16 residues. The V gene end was trimmed by 7 bases and the J gene end by 2 bases; junction bases not matched to a gene: 11.

The sample holds a few counts of this clonotype. The chain employs TRBV11-2 and TRBJ2-5, with 7 bases aligning to TRBD2. The CDR3 consists of 15 residues. V dropped 5 bases and J dropped 1; count of bases not matched to a gene: 7. The V gene's germline CDR1 is SGHAT and CDR2 FQNNGV. Here the CDR3 reads CASSPRTRSQETQYF. The CDR3 DNA sequence: TGTGCCAGCAGCCCCCGGACTAGAAGCCAAGAGACCCAGTACTTC.

A few counts support this clonotype. This rearrangement joins TRBV4-3 to TRBJ2-2, with TRBD1 identical over 7 bases. The germline V gene has CDR1 LGHNA and CDR2 YSLEER. V trimming: 2 bases; J trimming: 2 bases; junction bases outside the gene matches: 2. This CDR3 has 15 residues. CDR3 amino acids: CASSQRDSNTGELFF. The DNA of the CDR3 is TGCGCCAGCAGCCAAAGGGACAGCAACACCGGGGAGCTGTTTTTT.

Only a few counts were recorded for this clonotype. The J gene is TRBJ2-7, the V gene TRBV4-1, with 8 bases aligning to TRBD2. The J segment lost 0 bases and the V segment lost 3 bases, leaving 7 bases of the junction unmatched. There are 16 residues in the CDR3. Germline V CDR1 and CDR2: MGHRA, YSYEKL. CDR3 bases: TGCGCCAGCAGCCAGCGGCGGGGGGCCGACTCCTACGAGCAGTACTTC. Translated: CASSQRRGADSYEQYF.

V gene TRBV11-2 combines with J gene TRBJ2-3; D remains ambiguous. In germline, CDR1 is SGHAT, CDR2 FQNNGV. The V end was cut by 8 bases, the J end by 0 bases, with 24 bases between. The CDR3 sequence is 18 residues long. CDR3 DNA sequence: TGTGCCAGCCTTATAGGGAAGGCTGGGGAAACTAGCACAGATACGCAGTATTTT. This encodes CASLIGKAGETSTDTQYF.

The chain couples TRBV28 to TRBJ1-4, with TRBD1 as a possible D gene (5 bases). The CDR3 is made up of 15 amino acids. V shed 7 bases and J shed 0 bases, with 12 bases lying between them. Looked up from germline, CDR1 is MDHEN and CDR2 is SYDVKM. CDR3 in amino acids: CASTPGTTTNEKLFF. CDR3 nucleotide sequence: TGTGCCAGCACCCCCGGGACGACAACTAATGAAAAACTGTTTTTT.

This clonotype turned up a few times. J is TRBJ2-2 and V is TRBV5-1, with D perhaps TRBD1 (5 bases). Germline CDR1 is SGHRS and CDR2 is YFSETQ. V lost 5 bases to trimming and J lost 2 bases, with 10 bases between them. CDR3 length: 14 amino acids. This CDR3 is CASRPGINTGELFF. CDR3 DNA: TGCGCCAGCAGGCCAGGGATAAACACCGGGGAGCTGTTTTTT.

This clonotype was seen only a few times. The J gene is TRBJ2-1, the V gene TRBV20-1; 11 positions match TRBD2. Germline CDR1 DFQATT, CDR2 SNEGSKA (reference sequence). J was trimmed by 6 bases and V by 4 bases; bases with no gene match: 8. This CDR3 comprises 15 residues. The CDR3 here is CSAIILAGESNEQFF. CDR3 coding DNA: TGCAGTGCTATAATACTAGCGGGAGAAAGCAATGAGCAGTTCTTC.

This clonotype has just a few counts. V usage is TRBV18 and J usage is TRBJ2-3; 7 positions match TRBD2. The CDR3 is 17 amino acids. Unmatched junction bases numbered 13, after V lost 4 bases and J lost 3 bases. CDR1 is KGHSH and CDR2 is LQKENI in the germline V gene. Here the CDR3 reads CASSLASGNLVTDTQYF. DNA of the CDR3: TGTGCCAGCTCACTGGCTAGCGGAAACCTAGTAACAGATACGCAGTATTTT.

This clonotype was recorded a few times. The rearrangement joins TRBV6-5 to TRBJ2-1; 11 positions agree with TRBD1. V was clipped by 4 bases and J by 13 bases; unmatched bases: 15. This CDR3 has 16 residues. Per the germline V gene, CDR1 is MNHEY and CDR2 is SVGAGI. The CDR3 region is CASSSGQGAEILNQFF. For the CDR3, the DNA is TGTGCCAGCAGTTCTGGACAGGGGGCCGAGATATTAAATCAGTTCTTC.